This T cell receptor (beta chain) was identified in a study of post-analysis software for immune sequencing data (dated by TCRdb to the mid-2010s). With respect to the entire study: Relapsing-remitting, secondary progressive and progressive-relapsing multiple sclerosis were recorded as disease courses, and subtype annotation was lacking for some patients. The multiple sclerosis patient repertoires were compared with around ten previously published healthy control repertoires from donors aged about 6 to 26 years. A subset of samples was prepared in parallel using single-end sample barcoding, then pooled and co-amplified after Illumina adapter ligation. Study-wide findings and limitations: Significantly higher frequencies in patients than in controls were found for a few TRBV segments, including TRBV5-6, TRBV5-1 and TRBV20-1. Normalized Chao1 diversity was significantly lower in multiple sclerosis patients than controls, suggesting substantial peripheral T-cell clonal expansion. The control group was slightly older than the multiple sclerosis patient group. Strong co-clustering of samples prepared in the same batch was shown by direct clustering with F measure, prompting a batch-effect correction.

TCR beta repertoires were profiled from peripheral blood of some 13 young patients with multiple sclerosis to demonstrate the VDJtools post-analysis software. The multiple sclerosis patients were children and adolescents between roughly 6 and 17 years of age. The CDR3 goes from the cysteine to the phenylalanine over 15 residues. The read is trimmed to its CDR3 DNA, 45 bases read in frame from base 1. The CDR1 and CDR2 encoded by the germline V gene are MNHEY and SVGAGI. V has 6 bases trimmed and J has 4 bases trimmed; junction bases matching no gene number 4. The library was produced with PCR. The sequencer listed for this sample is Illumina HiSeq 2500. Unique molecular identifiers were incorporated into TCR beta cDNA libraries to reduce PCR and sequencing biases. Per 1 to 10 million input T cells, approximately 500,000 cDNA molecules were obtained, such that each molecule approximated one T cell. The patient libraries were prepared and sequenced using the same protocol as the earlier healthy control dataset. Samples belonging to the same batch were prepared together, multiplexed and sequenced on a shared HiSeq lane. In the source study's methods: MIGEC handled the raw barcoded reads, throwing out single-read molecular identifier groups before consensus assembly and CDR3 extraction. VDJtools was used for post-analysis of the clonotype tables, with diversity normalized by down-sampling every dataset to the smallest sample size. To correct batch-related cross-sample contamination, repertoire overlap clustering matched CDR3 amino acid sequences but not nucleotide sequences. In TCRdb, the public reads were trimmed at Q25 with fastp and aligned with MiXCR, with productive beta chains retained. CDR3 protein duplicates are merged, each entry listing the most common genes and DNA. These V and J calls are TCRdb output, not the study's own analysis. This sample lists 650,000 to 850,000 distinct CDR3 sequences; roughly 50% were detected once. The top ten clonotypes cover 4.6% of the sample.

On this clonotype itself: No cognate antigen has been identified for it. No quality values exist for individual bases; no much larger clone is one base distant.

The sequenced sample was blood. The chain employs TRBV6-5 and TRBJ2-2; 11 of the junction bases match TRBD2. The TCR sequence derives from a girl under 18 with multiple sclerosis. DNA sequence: TGTGCCAGCAGAAGACTAGCGGGGCCCACCGGGGAGCTGTTTTTT. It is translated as CASRRLAGPTGELFF.